This T cell receptor beta chain was found in a study of blood T cell repertoires in COVID-19. Looking at the study overall: From the United States, Italy and Spain came samples of acute and convalescent COVID-19. From T cells, B-cell-depleted T cells, or PBMCs came the material, which was cDNA or gDNA.

In the original workflow: Amplifying reference gene primers gave estimates of nucleated cell counts. Here immunoSEQ multiplex PCR was the method, and the copy in TCRdb shows in-frame clones only, minus some. V, J and clone size derive from that table, while D and trimming were established from the DNA sequence. The sample shows around 250,000 clones, roughly 89% of them seen only once. The germline V gene has CDR1 MNHNS and CDR2 SASEGT. CDR3 size: 16 residues. V shed 4 bases and J shed 7 bases, with 22 bases lying between them. This TCR derives from a man aged 25-45 years who had recovered from COVID-19. The chain is built from TRBV6-1 and TRBJ1-1; a possible D gene is TRBD1 (6 bases). Input material: peripheral blood. The CDR3, as DNA: TGTGCCAGCAGTGTCATTAATCTCAGGGGATTGGGTGAAGCTTTCTTT. The encoded protein is CASSVINLRGLGEAFF.